This T cell receptor beta chain was observed in a study of T cell changes during pregnancy in multiple sclerosis. TCRdb's table, derived via immunoSEQ multiplex PCR, lists solely in-frame clones and lacks some. The sample consists of about 81,000 clones, less than 95% of them appearing once. This receptor was taken from a female donor with multiple sclerosis, enrolled in a pregnancy study. Sequenced material: peripheral blood, taken in the third trimester of pregnancy.

The chain's CDR3 is CAWSRTALNEKLFF. CDR3 DNA: TGTGCCTGGAGTAGGACAGCGCTCAATGAAAAACTGTTTTTT. The J gene is TRBJ1-4, the V gene TRBV30; weak D call: TRBD1 (6 bases). The CDR3 runs to 14 residues. Per germline, CDR1 GTSNPN and CDR2 SVGIG (reference sequence). V lost 2 bases and J 5 bases, leaving 12 bases between the germline ends.